The rows below give T cell receptor beta chains drawn from one sample of a study of T cells in Graves' hyperthyroidism and ophthalmopathy. TCRdb used MiXCR to reprocess the multiplex PCR reads, holding one entry per CDR3 protein. The sample consists of 250,000 to 300,000 distinct CDR3 sequences, roughly 15% of them appearing once. The sequencing input was blood. These receptors were obtained from a woman in her twenties or thirties with Graves' hyperthyroidism that later progressed to Graves' ophthalmopathy. CDR3s include the opening cysteine and the closing phenylalanine or tryptophan. The D gene is left open where the match is weak. Not all rows give a size; the values are once, few, many and, for expanded clones, a class.

v_call	clone_size	j_call	d_call	cdr3_aa	cdr3_nt
TRBV30	many	TRBJ2-5	.	CAWRERAEETQYF	TGTGCCTGGAGGGAAAGGGCCGAGGAGACCCAGTACTTC
TRBV20-1	many	TRBJ1-1	.	CSAMQANTEAFF	TGCAGTGCTATGCAGGCCAATACTGAAGCTTTCTTT
TRBV28	many	TRBJ2-5	.	CASSPLGGGDQETQYF	TGTGCCAGCAGCCCTTTAGGGGGAGGAGACCAAGAGACCCAGTACTTC
TRBV11-2	many	TRBJ1-2	.	CASSFRNNNYGYTF	TGTGCCAGCAGCTTTAGAAATAACAACTATGGCTACACCTTC
TRBV19	many	TRBJ2-6	.	CASSIGTGRTGANVLTF	TGTGCCAGTAGTATAGGAACAGGGCGTACTGGGGCCAACGTCCTGACTTTC
TRBV28	few	TRBJ2-1	.	CASRQTTNNEQFF	TGTGCCAGCCGTCAAACTACGAACAATGAGCAGTTCTTC
TRBV7-2	many	TRBJ2-7	.	CASSLGGGSEQYF	TGTGCCAGCAGCTTAGGAGGGGGGTCCGAGCAGTACTTC
TRBV6-1	many	TRBJ1-6	TRBD1	CASSTGRTGGSNSPLHF	TGTGCCAGCAGCACCGGCCGGACAGGGGGCTCCAATTCACCCCTCCACTTT
TRBV5-6	many	TRBJ2-7	TRBD2	CASSLSASGYEQYF	TGTGCCAGCAGCTTGTCGGCTAGCGGTTACGAGCAGTACTTC
TRBV9	.	TRBJ2-7	.	CASSVEHRSYEQYF	TGTGCCAGCAGCGTAGAACACAGGAGTTACGAGCAGTACTTC
TRBV19	.	TRBJ2-6	.	CASSRRVRDSGANVLTF	TGTGCCAGTAGTAGAAGGGTCCGGGACTCTGGGGCCAACGTCCTGACTTTC
TRBV5-1	.	TRBJ2-7	.	CASSLVPGGYEQYF	TGCGCCAGCAGCTTGGTCCCGGGCGGATACGAGCAGTACTTC
TRBV27	many	TRBJ1-4	TRBD1	CASSLLPGTGTATNEKLFF	TGTGCCAGCAGTCTACTACCCGGGACAGGAACTGCAACTAATGAAAAACTGTTTTTT
TRBV27	once	TRBJ2-7	TRBD1	CASSFQGVYEQYF	TGTGCCAGCAGTTTTCAGGGGGTCTACGAGCAGTACTTC
TRBV6-1	.	TRBJ2-7	.	CASVELRNFYEQYF	TGTGCCAGCGTTGAACTTAGGAACTTCTACGAGCAGTACTTC
TRBV27	few	TRBJ2-7	.	CASSLFSASYEQYF	TGTGCCAGCAGTTTATTTAGTGCTTCCTACGAGCAGTACTTC
TRBV5-4	.	TRBJ1-2	.	CASKAAPNYGYTF	TGTGCCAGCAAGGCAGCCCCTAACTATGGCTACACCTTC
TRBV27	many	TRBJ2-5	TRBD1	CASSLTGGDQETQYF	TGTGCCAGCAGTTTAACAGGGGGCGACCAAGAGACCCAGTACTTC
TRBV19	few	TRBJ2-2	.	CASSKGTGWAGELFF	TGTGCCAGTAGTAAAGGGACGGGATGGGCCGGGGAGCTGTTTTTT
TRBV7-8	many	TRBJ2-3	TRBD1	CASSWDRDPEYF	TGTGCCAGCAGCTGGGACAGGGACCCGGAGTATTTT
TRBV20-1	once	TRBJ1-5	.	CSARPDPSGPQHF	TGCAGTGCTAGACCCGACCCTTCAGGGCCCCAGCATTTT
TRBV27	many	TRBJ2-7	.	CASSLSGGPSYEQYF	TGTGCCAGCAGCCTATCGGGGGGCCCTTCCTACGAGCAGTACTTC
TRBV18	many	TRBJ2-7	.	CASSTGAGHSYEQYF	TGTGCCAGCTCCACGGGGGCAGGGCACTCCTACGAGCAGTACTTC
TRBV29-1	.	TRBJ2-7	.	CSVEMPGNYEQYF	TGCAGCGTTGAAATGCCGGGAAACTACGAGCAGTACTTC
TRBV30	many	TRBJ1-2	.	CAWSRGGYYGYTF	TGTGCCTGGAGTAGAGGCGGGTACTATGGCTACACCTTC
TRBV6-2/TRBV6-3	many	TRBJ2-1	.	CASSYSLTVRNEQFF	TGTGCCAGCAGTTACTCTTTGACCGTCCGCAATGAGCAGTTCTTC
TRBV7-9	many	TRBJ1-4	TRBD1	CASSAGTGANEKLFF	TGTGCCAGCAGCGCCGGGACAGGGGCTAATGAAAAACTGTTTTTT
TRBV18	many	TRBJ2-7	TRBD2	CASSPKRETSYEQYF	TGTGCCAGCTCACCAAAGCGGGAGACATCCTACGAGCAGTACTTC
TRBV12-3/TRBV12-4	many	TRBJ2-7	TRBD1	CASSGIQGLISYEQYF	TGTGCCAGCAGTGGGATACAGGGGTTGATATCCTACGAGCAGTACTTC
TRBV20-1	few	TRBJ2-1	.	CSAPQGEGNERFF	TGCAGTGCTCCCCAGGGAGAAGGAAATGAGCGGTTCTTC
TRBV27	few	TRBJ2-4	TRBD1	CASAYGTGIPHIQYF	TGTGCCAGCGCATACGGGACAGGAATCCCACACATTCAGTACTTC
TRBV28	many	TRBJ2-7	.	CASSRGENLLEQYF	TGTGCCAGCAGTCGAGGAGAGAACCTACTCGAGCAGTACTTC
TRBV5-1	many	TRBJ2-7	.	CASSPELLRESTYEQYF	TGCGCCAGCAGCCCGGAATTGTTGCGGGAATCAACCTACGAGCAGTACTTC
TRBV14	once	TRBJ2-3	.	CASSQVLLATDTQYF	TGTGCCAGCAGCCAAGTTCTCCTAGCCACAGATACGCAGTATTTT
TRBV5-4	many	TRBJ2-5	TRBD2	CASSLSGDGETQYF	TGTGCCAGCAGCTTGAGCGGGGATGGCGAGACCCAGTACTTC
TRBV5-1	.	TRBJ2-7	.	CASSAGAYEQYF	TGCGCCAGCAGCGCAGGGGCCTACGAGCAGTACTTC
TRBV6-1	many	TRBJ1-5	.	CASRPKRSSNQPQHF	TGTGCCAGCAGACCCAAAAGGAGTAGCAATCAGCCCCAGCATTTT
TRBV27	many	TRBJ2-7	TRBD2	CASSSGTSGFGGEQYF	TGTGCCAGCAGTTCAGGGACTAGCGGGTTCGGCGGTGAGCAGTACTTC
TRBV20-1	many	TRBJ1-4	.	CSARSRDLRVLEEKLFF	TGCAGTGCTAGATCCCGGGACCTTCGCGTGCTTGAGGAAAAACTGTTTTTT
TRBV6-5	many	TRBJ2-1	TRBD2	CASSYGRGSYNEQFF	TGTGCCAGCAGTTACGGGAGGGGCTCCTACAATGAGCAGTTCTTC
TRBV7-2	many	TRBJ2-3	.	CASSFFVPTDTQYF	TGTGCCAGCAGCTTTTTTGTTCCCACAGATACGCAGTATTTT
TRBV7-6	many	TRBJ1-5	.	CASSSDRNQPQHF	TGTGCCAGCAGCTCCGACCGGAATCAGCCCCAGCATTTT
TRBV9	many	TRBJ2-7	TRBD1	CASSARGQGFYEQYF	TGTGCCAGCAGCGCACGGGGACAGGGATTTTACGAGCAGTACTTC
TRBV6-2/TRBV6-3	many	TRBJ1-1	.	CASTPGRLNTEAFF	TGTGCCAGCACTCCTGGCAGGCTGAACACTGAAGCTTTCTTT
TRBV28	.	TRBJ1-3	.	CASSSLSSPKTSGNTIYF	TGTGCCAGCAGTTCCCTTAGTTCGCCGAAAACCTCTGGAAACACCATATATTTT
TRBV5-6	many	TRBJ2-1	TRBD2	CASSLDSGNEQFF	TGTGCCAGCAGCTTGGATAGCGGGAATGAGCAGTTCTTC
TRBV6-1	many	TRBJ2-1	.	CASSEYGKLYNEQFF	TGTGCCAGCAGTGAATACGGGAAGCTCTACAATGAGCAGTTCTTC
TRBV6-1	many	TRBJ2-1	TRBD1	CASSRTGENEQFF	TGTGCCAGCAGCAGGACAGGGGAGAATGAGCAGTTCTTC
TRBV18	many	TRBJ1-2	.	CASSFSVGANGYTF	TGTGCCAGCTCATTTAGTGTAGGGGCAAATGGCTACACCTTC
TRBV5-1	many	TRBJ2-7	.	CASSLQAPAYEQYF	TGCGCCAGCAGCTTACAGGCTCCAGCCTACGAGCAGTACTTC
TRBV19	.	TRBJ1-2	.	CASSMSRQPRWGYTF	TGTGCCAGTAGTATGTCCCGACAGCCCCGATGGGGCTACACCTTC
TRBV5-1	many	TRBJ2-7	.	CASSLNPAGEYEQYF	TGCGCCAGCAGCCTCAACCCCGCGGGTGAATACGAGCAGTACTTC
TRBV20-1	many	TRBJ2-1	TRBD2	CSTSPAGDYNEQFF	TGCAGTACCTCTCCGGCGGGAGACTACAATGAGCAGTTCTTC
TRBV27	many	TRBJ2-7	.	CASSSRRGFGVYEQYF	TGTGCCAGCAGTTCGCGGAGAGGGTTCGGGGTTTACGAGCAGTACTTC